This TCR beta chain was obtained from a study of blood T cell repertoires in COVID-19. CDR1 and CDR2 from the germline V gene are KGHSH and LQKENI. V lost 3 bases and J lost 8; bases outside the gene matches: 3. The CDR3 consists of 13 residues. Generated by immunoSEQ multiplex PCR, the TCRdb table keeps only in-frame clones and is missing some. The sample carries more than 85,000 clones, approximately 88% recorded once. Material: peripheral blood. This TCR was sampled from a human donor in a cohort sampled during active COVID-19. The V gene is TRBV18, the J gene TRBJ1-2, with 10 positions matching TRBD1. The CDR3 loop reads CASSPGTGEGYTF. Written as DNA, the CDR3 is TGTGCCAGCTCACCTGGGACAGGGGAAGGCTACACCTTC.